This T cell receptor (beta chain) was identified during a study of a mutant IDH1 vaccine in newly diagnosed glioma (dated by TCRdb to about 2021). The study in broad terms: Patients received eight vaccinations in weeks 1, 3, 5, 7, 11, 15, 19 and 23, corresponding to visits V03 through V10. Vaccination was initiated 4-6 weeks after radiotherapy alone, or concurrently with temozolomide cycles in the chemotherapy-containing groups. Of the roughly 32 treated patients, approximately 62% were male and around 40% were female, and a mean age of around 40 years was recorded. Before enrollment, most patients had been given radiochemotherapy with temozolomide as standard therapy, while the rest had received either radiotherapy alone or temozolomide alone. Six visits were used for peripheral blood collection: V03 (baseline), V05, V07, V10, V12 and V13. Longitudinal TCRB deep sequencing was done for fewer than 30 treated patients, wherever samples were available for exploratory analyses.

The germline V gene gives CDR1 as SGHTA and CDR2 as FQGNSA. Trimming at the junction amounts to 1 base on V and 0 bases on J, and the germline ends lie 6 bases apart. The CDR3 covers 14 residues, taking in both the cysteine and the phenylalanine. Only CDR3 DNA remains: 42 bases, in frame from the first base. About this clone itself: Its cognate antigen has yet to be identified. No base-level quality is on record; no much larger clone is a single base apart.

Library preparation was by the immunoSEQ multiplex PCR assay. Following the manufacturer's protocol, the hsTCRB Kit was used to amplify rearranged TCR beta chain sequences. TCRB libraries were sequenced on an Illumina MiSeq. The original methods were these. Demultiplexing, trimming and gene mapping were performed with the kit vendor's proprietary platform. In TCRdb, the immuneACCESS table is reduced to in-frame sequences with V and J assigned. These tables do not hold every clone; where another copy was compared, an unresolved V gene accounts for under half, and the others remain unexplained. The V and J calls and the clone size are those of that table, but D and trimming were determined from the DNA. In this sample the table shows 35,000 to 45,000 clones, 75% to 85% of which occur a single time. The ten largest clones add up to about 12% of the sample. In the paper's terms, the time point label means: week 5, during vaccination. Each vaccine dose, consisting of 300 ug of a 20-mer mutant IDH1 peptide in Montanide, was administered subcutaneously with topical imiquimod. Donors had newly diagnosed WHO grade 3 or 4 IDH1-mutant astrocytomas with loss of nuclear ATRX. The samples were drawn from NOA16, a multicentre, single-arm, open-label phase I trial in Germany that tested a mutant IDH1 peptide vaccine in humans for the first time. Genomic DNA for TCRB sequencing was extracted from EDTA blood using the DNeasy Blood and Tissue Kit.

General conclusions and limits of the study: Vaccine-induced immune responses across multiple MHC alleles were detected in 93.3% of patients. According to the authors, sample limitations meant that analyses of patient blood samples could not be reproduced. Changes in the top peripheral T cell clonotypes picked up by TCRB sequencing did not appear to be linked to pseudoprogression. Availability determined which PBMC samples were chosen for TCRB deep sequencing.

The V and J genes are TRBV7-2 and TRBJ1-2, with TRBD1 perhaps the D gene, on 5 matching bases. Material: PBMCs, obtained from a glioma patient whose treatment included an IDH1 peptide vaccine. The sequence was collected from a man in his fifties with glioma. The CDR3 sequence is CASSLGGANYGYTF. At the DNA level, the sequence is TGTGCCAGCAGCTTAGGAGGGGCTAACTATGGCTACACCTTC.